This T cell receptor (beta chain) was observed in a study of blood T cell repertoires in COVID-19. How the authors handled the data: Reference gene primer amplification gave estimated nucleated cell counts. Some clones are missing from TCRdb's copy, which holds only in-frame ones; the method was immunoSEQ multiplex PCR. D and trimming were read from the DNA, whereas the V and J calls and clone size are those reported in that table. The sample comprises hundreds of thousands of clones, about 85% of which are singletons, and just under 2% rests with the top ten. Participants came from 20 to 25 US areas, aged about 18 to 95 years. Participants' own reports of clinical history determined their cohort assignment. Trimming stripped 3 bases from V and 3 bases from J, with 12 bases between. Germline lookup yields CDR1 GTSNPN and CDR2 SVGIG (reference sequence). The CDR3 consists of 13 residues.

Sequences were obtained from PBMCs or T cells enriched from blood (not recorded which). The V and J genes are TRBV30 and TRBJ2-7, with D possibly matching TRBD2 (7 bases). The receptor was isolated from a woman aged 18 to 35 with acute COVID-19. The CDR3 sequence: CAWRGGGGYEQYF. The CDR3 DNA reads TGTGCCTGGAGGGGAGGGGGTGGCTACGAGCAGTACTTC.